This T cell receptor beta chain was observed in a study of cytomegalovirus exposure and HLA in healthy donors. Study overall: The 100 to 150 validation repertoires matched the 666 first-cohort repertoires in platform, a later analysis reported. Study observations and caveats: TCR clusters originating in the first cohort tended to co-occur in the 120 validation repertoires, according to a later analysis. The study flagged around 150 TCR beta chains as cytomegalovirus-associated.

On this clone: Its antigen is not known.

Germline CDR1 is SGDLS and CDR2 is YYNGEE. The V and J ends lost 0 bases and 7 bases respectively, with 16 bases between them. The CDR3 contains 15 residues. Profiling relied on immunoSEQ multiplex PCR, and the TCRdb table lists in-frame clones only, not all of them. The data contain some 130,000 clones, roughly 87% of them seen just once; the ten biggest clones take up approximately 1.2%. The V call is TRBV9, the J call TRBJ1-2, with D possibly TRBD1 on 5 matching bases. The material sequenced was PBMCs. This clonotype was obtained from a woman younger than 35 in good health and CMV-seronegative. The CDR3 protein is CASSVGRVRSGGYTF. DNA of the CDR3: TGTGCCAGCAGCGTAGGCAGGGTAAGGAGTGGTGGCTACACCTTC. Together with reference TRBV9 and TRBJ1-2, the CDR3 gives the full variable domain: DSGVTQTPKHLITATGQRVTLRCSPRSGDLSVYWYQQSLDQGLQFLIQYYNGEERAKGNILERFSAQQFPDLHSELNLSSLELGDSALYFCASSVGRVRSGGYTFGSGTRLTVV.